This T cell receptor beta chain was identified during a study of cytomegalovirus exposure and HLA in healthy donors. Primers for the PCR totalled 60 Vbeta and 13 Jbeta. Only in-frame clones appear in the TCRdb table, and some are missing; sequencing was by immunoSEQ multiplex PCR. The sample comprises about 120,000 clones, 55% to 75% of which are singletons, and 8.5% to 9.5% rests with the top ten. From germline, CDR1 is SGDLS and CDR2 YYNGEE. The ends were cut back, 0 bases at V and 7 bases at J, with 13 bases in the middle. This CDR3 has 15 amino acids. The sequencing input was PBMCs. The TCR comes from a man aged 25 to 40 in good health and CMV-seropositive. The V call is TRBV9, the J call TRBJ2-2; D call uncertain. The CDR3 here is CASSVAGSSGGELFF. The DNA of the CDR3 is TGTGCCAGCAGCGTAGCTGGTTCTAGTGGCGGGGAGCTGTTTTTT.